These T cell receptor beta chains were read from a single sample in a study of blood T cell repertoires in COVID-19. Sequencing used immunoSEQ multiplex PCR; TCRdb keeps in-frame clones, though not all of them. The repertoire includes about 220,000 clones, over 60% of them detected once, and more than 7% sits in the top ten. The sequencing sample was made of peripheral blood. The receptor source for this set is a woman in her seventies with acute or convalescent COVID-19. Each CDR3 is given with its conserved first and last residue. The D gene is left open where the match is weak. Size is omitted from some rows. Given values are once, few, many or a class for expanded clones.

J,V,size,D,DNA,CDR3
TRBJ2-2,TRBV7-6,NA,NA,TGTGCCAGCAGCTTAGGTCACGCAGGGCAGTACAACGGGGAGCTGTTTTTT,CASSLGHAGQYNGELFF
TRBJ1-2,TRBV9,NA,TRBD1,TGTGCCAGCAGCGTAGCAGGGACAGCCGCCTATGGCTACACCTTC,CASSVAGTAAYGYTF
TRBJ1-6,TRBV5-8,NA,TRBD1,TGTGCCAGCAGCCGGACAGGCAGCTCCTATAATTCACCCCTCCACTTT,CASSRTGSSYNSPLHF
TRBJ2-2,TRBV30,NA,TRBD1,TGTGCCTGGACCCAAGAAAAGGGGGCTAACACCGGGGAGCTGTTTTTT,CAWTQEKGANTGELFF
TRBJ2-7,TRBV4-2,NA,NA,TGTGCCAGCAGCCCGTCGGGTTTTAGCTACGAGCAGTACTTC,CASSPSGFSYEQYF
TRBJ1-1,TRBV18,NA,NA,TGTGCCAGCTCACCAGGGGGACAAAACACTGAAGCTTTCTTT,CASSPGGQNTEAFF
TRBJ1-6,TRBV18,NA,NA,TGTGCCAGCTCAGAGGACAGCAATTCACCCCTCCACTTT,CASSEDSNSPLHF
TRBJ2-1,TRBV6-1,once,TRBD2,TGTGCCAGCAGTGGGCGGGGACTAACTCCCTACAATGAGCAGTTCTTC,CASSGRGLTPYNEQFF
TRBJ1-3,TRBV6-6,NA,TRBD1,TGTGCCAGCAGCCATCCCCGAGCCGCCGGGACAGTAGGATTATCTGGAAACACCATATATTTT,CASSHPRAAGTVGLSGNTIYF
TRBJ2-7,TRBV25-1,NA,NA,TGTGCCAGCAGTGAAGGGGCAAGATACTACGAGCAGTACTTC,CASSEGARYYEQYF
TRBJ2-5,TRBV7-9,NA,NA,TGTGCCAGCAGCTTGGGGGGGGCCCAAGAGACCCAGTACTTC,CASSLGGAQETQYF
TRBJ2-3,TRBV18,NA,TRBD1,TGTGCCAGCTCACCCAACAGGGGGCAGGCAGATACGCAGTATTTT,CASSPNRGQADTQYF
TRBJ1-1,TRBV9,NA,NA,TGTGCCAGCAGCGTAGCACCGGGGACTGAAGCTTTCTTT,CASSVAPGTEAFF
TRBJ2-3,TRBV6-4,few,NA,TGTGCCAGCGCCCAGGGGTACGGGACAGATACGCAGTATTTT,CASAQGYGTDTQYF
TRBJ2-1,TRBV5-1,NA,TRBD2,TGCGCCAGCACTCTAGCGGGGGAAAGGGATGAGCAGTTCTTC,CASTLAGERDEQFF
TRBJ2-1,TRBV6-5,NA,NA,TGTGCCAGCTGGGCAGGATACAATGAGCAGTTCTTC,CASWAGYNEQFF
TRBJ2-3,TRBV2,once,TRBD2,TGTGCCAGCAGCCTGGGACTAGCCTCGGATACGCAGTATTTT,CASSLGLASDTQYF
TRBJ2-7,TRBV15,NA,TRBD2,TGTGCCACCAGCTGGGGGACTAGCGGGGGCCTACATTCAATTTACGAGCAGTACTTC,CATSWGTSGGLHSIYEQYF
TRBJ1-6,TRBV2,NA,NA,TGTGCCAGCACGGTTAATAATTCACCCCTCCACTTT,CASTVNNSPLHF
TRBJ1-6,TRBV3-1/TRBV3-2,few,NA,TGTGCCAGCAGCCAAGCCTATTCACCCCTCCACTTT,CASSQAYSPLHF
TRBJ1-2,TRBV9,NA,NA,TGTGCCAGCAGCGCAAACAGGGAATATGGCTACACCTTC,CASSANREYGYTF
TRBJ2-2,TRBV5-1,NA,NA,TGCGCCAGCAGCTCCAGGGATTCCGGGGAGCTGTTTTTT,CASSSRDSGELFF
TRBJ1-5,TRBV10-3,few,TRBD1,TGTGCCATCTCCCAGACAGGGGATCCGGCCCAGCATTTT,CAISQTGDPAQHF
TRBJ1-2,TRBV2,NA,NA,TGTGCCAGCAGTGAGGGCAGGGGAAACTATGGCTACACCTTC,CASSEGRGNYGYTF
TRBJ2-2,TRBV2,many,NA,TGTGCCAGCCGCAGGGTCAACGAGGAGCTGTTTTTT,CASRRVNEELFF
TRBJ2-3,TRBV24-1,NA,NA,TGTGCCACCAGTGATTTAGGACTTACAGATACGCAGTATTTT,CATSDLGLTDTQYF
TRBJ1-1,TRBV6-7,NA,NA,TGTGCCAGCAGTTCAGGGCCCCAGGGGTGGGCTTTCTTT,CASSSGPQGWAFF
TRBJ2-3,TRBV10-1,NA,TRBD2,TGCGCCAGCATAGCGGGGGGCCCAGATACGCAGTATTTT,CASIAGGPDTQYF
TRBJ2-5,TRBV5-1,NA,TRBD1,TGCGCCAGCAGCTTGGGGGGACAGGGCTACTCCGGGGAGACCCAGTACTTC,CASSLGGQGYSGETQYF
TRBJ2-3,TRBV7-3,NA,NA,TGTGCCAGCAGCTTAATGCAGGGGCCAGATACGCAGTATTTT,CASSLMQGPDTQYF
TRBJ2-2,TRBV3-1/TRBV3-2,NA,NA,TGTGCCAGCAGCCAAGGATCTCCGACGGTGGAGGTCACCGGGGAGCTGTTTTTT,CASSQGSPTVEVTGELFF
TRBJ2-7,TRBV6-2/TRBV6-3,NA,TRBD2,TGTGCCAGCAGTTACTCCAGCGGGACCTACGAGCAGTACTTC,CASSYSSGTYEQYF
TRBJ2-5,TRBV7-9,once,TRBD2,TGTGCCAGCAGCTTAGTCGCGGGGGAGCAAGAGACCCAGTACTTC,CASSLVAGEQETQYF
TRBJ1-4,TRBV11-2,NA,TRBD1,TGTGCCAGCAGCCCGACCTTTGGGCAGGGGGGCGAAAAACTGTTTTTT,CASSPTFGQGGEKLFF
TRBJ1-1,TRBV6-5,NA,TRBD1,TGTGCCAGCAGTAACAGGGGCAACACTGAAGCTTTCTTT,CASSNRGNTEAFF
TRBJ2-2,TRBV18,NA,NA,TGTGCCAGCTCACCATCTTCCTCGGTCGGCACCGGGGAGCTGTTTTTT,CASSPSSSVGTGELFF
TRBJ2-1,TRBV4-1,NA,TRBD2,TGCGCCAGCAGCCAAGATATGGCGGGGGGGCCATATGAGCAGTTCTTC,CASSQDMAGGPYEQFF
TRBJ2-1,TRBV7-2,NA,TRBD2,TGTGCCAGCAGCCAATCTAAGGGACTAGCGGGGGGGCTAAGTGAGCAGTTCTTC,CASSQSKGLAGGLSEQFF
TRBJ2-3,TRBV6-4,NA,TRBD2,TGTGCCAGCAGTGACGCGGGGGGGCTAGGAGATACGCAGTATTTT,CASSDAGGLGDTQYF
TRBJ2-1,TRBV14,NA,NA,TGTGCCAGCAGCGAATCGCCCAGCGTTGAGCAGTTCTTC,CASSESPSVEQFF
TRBJ2-1,TRBV9,NA,TRBD2,TGTGCCAGCAATCGGGGCGGGCTAGCGGGGGCCAATGAGCAGTTCTTC,CASNRGGLAGANEQFF
TRBJ2-1,TRBV5-1,NA,NA,TGCGCCAGCAGTCAGGGTTCGCCCTACAATGAGCAGTTCTTC,CASSQGSPYNEQFF
TRBJ2-7,TRBV6-5,few,NA,TGTGCCAGCAGTTCTCCTAGTACCCACGAGCAGTACTTC,CASSSPSTHEQYF
TRBJ2-6,TRBV5-5,NA,TRBD1,TGTGCCAGCAGTAAACCGGGACAGCCCCTCTCTGGGGCCAACGTCCTGACTTTC,CASSKPGQPLSGANVLTF
TRBJ1-5,TRBV9,NA,NA,TGTGCCAGCAGCCCTGGACGGACACCCCGGATCAATCAGCCCCAGCATTTT,CASSPGRTPRINQPQHF
TRBJ1-4,TRBV2,NA,NA,TGTGCCAGCGGCGCAGGACAGCGGGAAAAACTGTTTTTT,CASGAGQREKLFF